This T cell receptor beta chain stems from a study of metastatic and nonmetastatic thyroid tumors. Study-wide context: The study looked at repertoires side by side in blood and in tumor or nodule tissue from malignant and benign thyroid patients.

V was clipped by 0 bases and J by 9 bases, with 9 bases between them. CDR3 length: 13 residues. Germline V gives CDR1 LNHNV, CDR2 YYDKDF (reference sequence). TCRdb re-clonotyped the PCR reads via MiXCR. The data contain some 21,000 clones, roughly 28% of them singletons. The sample holds many counts of this clone. Thyroid surgery was performed in patients who had received no treatment beforehand. The chain is built from TRBV15 and TRBJ2-1, with no clear D. Sequencing was carried out using tumor tissue. The clonotype was recovered from a male donor with papillary thyroid cancer or a benign thyroid nodule (not recorded which). Some clones in this sample may be carry-over from other donors' samples. The CDR3 DNA follows: TGTGCCACCAGCAGAGATTACCACACTGAGCAGTTCTTC. Its protein product is CATSRDYHTEQFF.